This TCR beta chain came from a study of T cells in Graves' hyperthyroidism and ophthalmopathy. Authors of the study amplified TCR beta CDR3 regions from RNA transcripts. The HTBI primer set served for first-round RT-PCR of the TCR CDR3. From the multiplex PCR reads, TCRdb called clonotypes with MiXCR, one entry per CDR3 protein. The sample lists 250,000 to 350,000 distinct CDR3 sequences; approximately 16% were seen once. The specimen was blood. The source of this sequence is a man under 40 with Graves' hyperthyroidism.

CDR3 region: CASSDLAGAGGGAKNIQYF. Here the CDR3 DNA reads TGTGCCAGCAGTGATTTAGCGGGAGCAGGAGGTGGGGCCAAAAACATTCAGTACTTC. This chain joins TRBV12-3 or TRBV12-4 and TRBJ2-4; 9 nucleotides match TRBD2. The CDR3 has 19 amino acids. The V and J ends lost 5 bases and 1 base, in that order; junction bases with no gene match: 15.